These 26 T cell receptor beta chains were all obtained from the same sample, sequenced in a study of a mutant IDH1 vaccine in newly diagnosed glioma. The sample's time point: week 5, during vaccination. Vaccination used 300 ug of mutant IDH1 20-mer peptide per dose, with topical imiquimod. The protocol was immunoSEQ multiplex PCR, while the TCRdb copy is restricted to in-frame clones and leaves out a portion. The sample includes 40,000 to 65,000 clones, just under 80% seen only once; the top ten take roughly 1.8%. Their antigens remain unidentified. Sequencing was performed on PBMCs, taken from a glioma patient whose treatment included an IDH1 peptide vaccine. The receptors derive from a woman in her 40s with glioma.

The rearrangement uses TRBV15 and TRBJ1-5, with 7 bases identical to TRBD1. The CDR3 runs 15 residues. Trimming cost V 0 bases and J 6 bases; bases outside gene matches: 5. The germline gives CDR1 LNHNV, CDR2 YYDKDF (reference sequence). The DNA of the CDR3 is TGTGCCACCAGCAGAGAACGGCAGGGGGGTCAGCCCCAGCATTTT. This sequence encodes CATSRERQGGQPQHF.

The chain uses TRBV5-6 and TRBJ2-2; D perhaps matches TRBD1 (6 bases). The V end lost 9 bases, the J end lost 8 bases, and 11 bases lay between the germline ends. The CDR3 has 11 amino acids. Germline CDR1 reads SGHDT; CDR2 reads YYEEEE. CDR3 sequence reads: CATGHEGELFF. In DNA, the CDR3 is TGTGCCACGGGACACGAGGGGGAGCTGTTTTTT.

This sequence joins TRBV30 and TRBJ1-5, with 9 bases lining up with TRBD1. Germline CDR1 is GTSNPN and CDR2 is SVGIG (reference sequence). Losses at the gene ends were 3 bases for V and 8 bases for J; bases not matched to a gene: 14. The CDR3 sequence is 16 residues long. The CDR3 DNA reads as TGTGCCTGGAGCGTATCCGGCGGGACAGGGAAAGAGCCCCAGCATTTT. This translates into CAWSVSGGTGKEPQHF.

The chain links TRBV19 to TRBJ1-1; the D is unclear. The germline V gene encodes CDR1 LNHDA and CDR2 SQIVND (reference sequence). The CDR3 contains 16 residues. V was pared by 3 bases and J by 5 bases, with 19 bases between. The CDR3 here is CASSIPLTSPRTEAFF. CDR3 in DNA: TGTGCCAGTAGTATCCCGCTGACATCCCCCAGGACTGAAGCTTTCTTT.

DNA of the CDR3: TGCGCCAGCAGCTCCGGGACAGCTACTAACACAGATACGCAGTATTTT. It is translated as CASSSGTATNTDTQYF. The rearrangement links TRBV5-1 to TRBJ2-3; 7 bases are shared with TRBD1. The CDR3 sequence is 16 residues long. CDR1 is SGHRS and CDR2 is YFSETQ in the germline V gene. V shed 3 bases, J shed 2 bases, and the junction held 9 bases outside the gene matches.

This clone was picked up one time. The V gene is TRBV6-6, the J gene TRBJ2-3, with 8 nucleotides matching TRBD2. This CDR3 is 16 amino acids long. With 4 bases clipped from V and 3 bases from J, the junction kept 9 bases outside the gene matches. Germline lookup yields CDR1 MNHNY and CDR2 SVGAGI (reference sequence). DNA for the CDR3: TGTGCCAGCAGTTTCCCGGGGGGGGAAGGGACAGATACGCAGTATTTT. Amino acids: CASSFPGGEGTDTQYF.

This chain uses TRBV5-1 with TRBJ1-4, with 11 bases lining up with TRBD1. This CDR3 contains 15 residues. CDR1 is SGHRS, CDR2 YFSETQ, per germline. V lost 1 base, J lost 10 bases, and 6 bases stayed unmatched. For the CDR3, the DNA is TGCGCCAGCAGCTTGAAGCCGGACAGGGGGCGAAAACTGTTTTTT. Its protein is CASSLKPDRGRKLFF.

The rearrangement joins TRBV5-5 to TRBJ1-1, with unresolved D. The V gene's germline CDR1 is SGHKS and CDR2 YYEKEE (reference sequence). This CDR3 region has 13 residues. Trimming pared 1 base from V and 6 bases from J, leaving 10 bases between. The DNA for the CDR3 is TGTGCCAGCAGCTTGACGGGGATGCCTGAAGCTTTCTTT. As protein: CASSLTGMPEAFF.

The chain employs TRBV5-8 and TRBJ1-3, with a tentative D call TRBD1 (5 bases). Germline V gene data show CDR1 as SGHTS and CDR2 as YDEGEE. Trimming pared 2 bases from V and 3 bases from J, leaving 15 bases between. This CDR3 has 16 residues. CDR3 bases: TGTGCCAGCAGCTTTCGGGGAGGGGCGGATGGAAACACCATATATTTT. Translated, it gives CASSFRGGADGNTIYF. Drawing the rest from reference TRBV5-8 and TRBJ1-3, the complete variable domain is EAGVTQSPTHLIKTRGQQATLRCSPISGHTSVYWYQQALGLGLQFLLWYDEGEERNRGNFPPRFSGRQFPNYSSELNVNALELEDSALYLCASSFRGGADGNTIYFGEGSWLTVV.

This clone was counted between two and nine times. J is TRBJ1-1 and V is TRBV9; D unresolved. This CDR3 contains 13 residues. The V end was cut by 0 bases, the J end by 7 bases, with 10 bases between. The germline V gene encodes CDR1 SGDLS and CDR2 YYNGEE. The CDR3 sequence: CASSVGNGREAFF. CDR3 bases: TGTGCCAGCAGCGTAGGAAATGGGCGTGAAGCTTTCTTT.

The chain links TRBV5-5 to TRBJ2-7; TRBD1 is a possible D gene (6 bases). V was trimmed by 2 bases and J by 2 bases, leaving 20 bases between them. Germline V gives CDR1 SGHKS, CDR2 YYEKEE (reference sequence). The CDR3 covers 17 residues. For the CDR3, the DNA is TGTGCCAGCAGCTTCCGTGGCAGGGTGGGGACAACCTACGAGCAGTACTTC. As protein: CASSFRGRVGTTYEQYF.

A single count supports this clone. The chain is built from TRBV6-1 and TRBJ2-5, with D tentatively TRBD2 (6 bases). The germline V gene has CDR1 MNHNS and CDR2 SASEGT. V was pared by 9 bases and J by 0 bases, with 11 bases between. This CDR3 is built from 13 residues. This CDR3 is CASSGVYQETQYF. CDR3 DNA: TGTGCCAGTAGCGGTGTTTACCAAGAGACCCAGTACTTC.

CDR3 residues: CASSPFGGQIYLSTDTQYF. The DNA of the CDR3 is TGTGCCAGCAGCCCCTTTGGGGGACAGATTTACCTTAGCACAGATACGCAGTATTTT. The rearrangement links TRBV14 to TRBJ2-3; 7 nucleotides match TRBD1. Germline V lookup: CDR1 SGHDN, CDR2 FVKESK. This CDR3 spans 19 amino acids. The V gene end was trimmed by 4 bases and the J gene end by 0 bases; junction bases not matched to a gene: 16.

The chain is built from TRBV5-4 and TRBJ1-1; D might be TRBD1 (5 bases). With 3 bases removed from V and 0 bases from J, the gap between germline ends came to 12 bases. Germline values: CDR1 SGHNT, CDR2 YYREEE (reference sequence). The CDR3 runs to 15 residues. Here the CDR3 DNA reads TGTGCCAGCAGCTACTCCCGACAGCTGAACACTGAAGCTTTCTTT. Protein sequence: CASSYSRQLNTEAFF.

The CDR3 spells CSVEDTANRAFF. The CDR3 bases are TGCAGCGTTGAAGACACAGCCAACCGCGCTTTCTTT. The chain joins TRBV29-1 to TRBJ1-1, with no clear D. CDR3 length equals 12 residues. Germline V gene lookup returns CDR1 SQVTM and CDR2 ANQGSEA. V was trimmed by 0 bases and J by 11 bases, leaving 13 bases between them.

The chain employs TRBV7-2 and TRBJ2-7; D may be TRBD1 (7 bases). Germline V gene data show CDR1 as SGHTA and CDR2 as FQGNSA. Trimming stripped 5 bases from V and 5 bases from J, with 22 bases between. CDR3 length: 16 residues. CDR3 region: CASSHPPTGRSDEQYF. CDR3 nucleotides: TGTGCCAGCAGCCACCCGCCGACAGGGAGGTCGGACGAGCAGTACTTC.

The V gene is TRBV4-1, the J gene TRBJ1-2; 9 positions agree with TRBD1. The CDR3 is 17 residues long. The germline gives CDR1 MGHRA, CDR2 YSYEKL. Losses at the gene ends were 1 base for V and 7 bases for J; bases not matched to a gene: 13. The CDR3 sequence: CASSQGLLPGQGAGYTF. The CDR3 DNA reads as TGCGCCAGCAGCCAAGGCCTCTTACCGGGACAGGGTGCTGGCTACACCTTC.

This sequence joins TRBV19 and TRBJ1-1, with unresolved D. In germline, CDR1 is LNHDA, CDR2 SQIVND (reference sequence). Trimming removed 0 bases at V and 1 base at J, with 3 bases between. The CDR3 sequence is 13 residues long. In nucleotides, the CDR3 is TGTGCCAGTAGTATAGAGGGGAACACTGAAGCTTTCTTT. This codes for CASSIEGNTEAFF.

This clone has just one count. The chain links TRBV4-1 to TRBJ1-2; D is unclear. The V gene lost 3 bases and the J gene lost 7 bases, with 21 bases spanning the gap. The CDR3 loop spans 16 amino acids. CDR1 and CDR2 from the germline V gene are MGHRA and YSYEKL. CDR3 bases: TGCGCCAGCAGCCACGGGGAGACGGCCCTATCATCTGGCTACACCTTC. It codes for CASSHGETALSSGYTF.

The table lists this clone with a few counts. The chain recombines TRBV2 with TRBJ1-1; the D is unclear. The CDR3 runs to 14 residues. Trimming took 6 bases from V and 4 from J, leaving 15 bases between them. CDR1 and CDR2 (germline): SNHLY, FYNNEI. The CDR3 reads CASSSAAEGTEAFF. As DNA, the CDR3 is TGTGCCAGCAGCTCGGCGGCGGAGGGCACTGAAGCTTTCTTT. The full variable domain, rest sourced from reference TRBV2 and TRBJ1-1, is EPEVTQTPSHQVTQMGQEVILRCVPISNHLYFYWYRQILGQKVEFLVSFYNNEISEKSEIFDDQFSVERPDGSNFTLKIRSTKLEDSAMYFCASSSAAEGTEAFFGQGTRLTVV.

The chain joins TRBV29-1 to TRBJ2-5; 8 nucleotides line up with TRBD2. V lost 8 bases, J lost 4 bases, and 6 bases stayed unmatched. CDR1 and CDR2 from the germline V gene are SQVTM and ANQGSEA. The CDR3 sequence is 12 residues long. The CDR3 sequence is CSFQRGSETQYF. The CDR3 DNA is TGCAGCTTCCAGCGGGGGTCAGAGACCCAGTACTTC.

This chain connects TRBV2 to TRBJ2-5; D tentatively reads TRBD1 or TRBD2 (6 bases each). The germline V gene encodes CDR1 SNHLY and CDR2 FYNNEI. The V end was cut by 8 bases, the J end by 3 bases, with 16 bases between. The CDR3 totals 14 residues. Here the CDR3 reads CASRQGRFEETQYF. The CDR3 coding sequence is TGTGCCAGCCGCCAGGGGAGGTTTGAAGAGACCCAGTACTTC.

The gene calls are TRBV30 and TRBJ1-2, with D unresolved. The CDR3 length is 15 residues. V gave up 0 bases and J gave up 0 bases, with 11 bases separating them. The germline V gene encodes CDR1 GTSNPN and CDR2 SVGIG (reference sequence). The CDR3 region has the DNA TGTGCCTGGAGTGTACGGGTCTCCTCTAACTATGGCTACACCTTC. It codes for CAWSVRVSSNYGYTF. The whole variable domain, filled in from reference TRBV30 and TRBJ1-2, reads SQTIHQWPATLVQPVGSPLSLECTVEGTSNPNLYWYRQAAGRGLQLLFYSVGIGQISSEVPQNLSASRPQDRQFILSSKKLLLSDSGFYLCAWSVRVSSNYGYTFGSGTRLTVV.

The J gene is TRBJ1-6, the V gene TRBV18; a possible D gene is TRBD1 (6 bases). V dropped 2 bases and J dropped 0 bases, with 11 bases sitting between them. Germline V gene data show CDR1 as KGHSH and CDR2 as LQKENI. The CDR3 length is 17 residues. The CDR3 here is CASSPAGQLSYNSPLHF. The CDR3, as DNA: TGTGCCAGCTCACCAGCGGGACAACTCTCCTATAATTCACCCCTCCACTTT.

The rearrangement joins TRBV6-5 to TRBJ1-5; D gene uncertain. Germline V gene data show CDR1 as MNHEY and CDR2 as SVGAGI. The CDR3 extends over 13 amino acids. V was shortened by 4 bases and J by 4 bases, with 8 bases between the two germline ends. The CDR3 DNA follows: TGTGCCAGCAGTTCGCAGATGAATCAGCCCCAGCATTTT. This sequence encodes CASSSQMNQPQHF.

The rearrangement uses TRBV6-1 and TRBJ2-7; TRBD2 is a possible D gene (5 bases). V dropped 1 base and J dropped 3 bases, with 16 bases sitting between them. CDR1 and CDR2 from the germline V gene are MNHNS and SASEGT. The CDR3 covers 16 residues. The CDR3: CASSEVVHGVIYEQYF. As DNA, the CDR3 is TGTGCCAGCAGTGAAGTGGTCCACGGGGTTATCTACGAGCAGTACTTC.